A selection of T cell receptor beta chains follows, all from one sample in a study of long-term antiretroviral therapy in people with HIV. Sequenced by immunoSEQ multiplex PCR; TCRdb stores in-frame clones only, minus some. The data contain around 15,000 clones, about 80% of them singletons. The specimen was unsorted PBMCs, collected 0.1 years after starting antiretroviral therapy. The receptors were sampled from a man aged 18 to 35 with HIV. Both conserved end residues are part of each CDR3.

j_call: TRBJ2-2; v_call: TRBV15; cdr3_aa: CATRARDRAGELFF
j_call: TRBJ2-1; v_call: TRBV5-1; cdr3_aa: CASSPAVVAGGNEQFF
j_call: TRBJ2-1; v_call: TRBV7-6; cdr3_aa: CASSLAQEQFF
j_call: TRBJ1-2; v_call: TRBV14; cdr3_aa: CASSLAQGFGGYTF
j_call: TRBJ2-5; v_call: TRBV30; cdr3_aa: CASYGGETQYF
j_call: TRBJ2-7; v_call: TRBV7-8; cdr3_aa: CASSRKDRDLGSEQYF
j_call: TRBJ2-1; v_call: TRBV7-9; cdr3_aa: CASSTILGGVDNEQFF
j_call: TRBJ2-7; v_call: TRBV7-9; cdr3_aa: CASSHLVGSSYEQYF
j_call: TRBJ1-2; v_call: TRBV2; cdr3_aa: CASSPALADGYTF
j_call: TRBJ1-1; v_call: TRBV13; cdr3_aa: CASSNRGPSNTEAFF
j_call: TRBJ2-1; v_call: TRBV5-6; cdr3_aa: CASILGGSYNEQFF
j_call: TRBJ1-5; v_call: TRBV4-3; cdr3_aa: CASSRTGSQPQHF
j_call: TRBJ2-3; v_call: TRBV9; cdr3_aa: CASSPEGGLGTDTQYF